The clone carrying this T cell receptor (beta chain) was counted at least ten times. Its cognate antigen is unknown. After isolation, RNA underwent reverse transcription to generate cDNA as the sequencing template. TCRdb's table, derived via immunoSEQ multiplex PCR, lists solely in-frame clones and lacks some. The data contain roughly 140,000 clones, about 51% of them singletons. This specimen belongs to a study of CD8+ T cells in alopecia areata. Study-level points and caveats: The study found TCR sharing across patients less clear than in mice, possibly for HLA reasons.

The specimen comprised CD4+ T cells sorted from blood, sampled at week 0. The TCR sequence derives from a human donor with alopecia areata.

Here the CDR3 DNA reads TGTGCCAGCAGCCTCCAACTAGCGGGAGCGTACAATGAGCAGTTCTTC. This sequence encodes CASSLQLAGAYNEQFF. The rearrangement joins TRBV7-3 to TRBJ2-1; 11 bases fit TRBD2. The CDR3 sequence is 16 residues long. Germline loops: CDR1 SGHTA, CDR2 FQGTGA. The V segment lost 5 bases and the J segment 4 bases; nucleotides outside the gene matches: 7.